This TCR beta chain was retrieved from a study of molecular identifiers for immune sequencing clone quantification. As regards this clonotype: Its antigen remains unidentified.

TCRdb redid the calling of the PCR reads with MiXCR, one entry per CDR3 protein. This sample carries roughly 630,000 distinct CDR3 sequences, approximately 24% of them seen once, and the ten largest clones take 0.7% to 0.95%. Findings and caveats of the study: Because of identical TCR molecules sharing a barcode, sizes of highly expanded clones could be underestimated.

Germline CDR1 MNHEY, CDR2 SVGEGT. Trimming shortened V by 2 bases and J by 6 bases, and 17 bases separated the two germline ends. There are 15 residues in the CDR3. Sequencing input: naive CD8+ T cells from blood, with Jurkat cell RNA spiked in. Noted subset: FACS-sorted CD8+CD4-CCR7+CD45RA+ naive T cells. The rearrangement links TRBV6-2 or TRBV6-3 to TRBJ2-7; D possibly corresponds to TRBD2 (6 bases). The sequence was collected from a human donor in good health. Some libraries in this study had Jurkat cell RNA spiked in. CDR3: CASSYLPRDSGEQYF. The CDR3 DNA follows: TGTGCCAGCAGTTACCTGCCCCGGGACTCCGGCGAGCAGTACTTC.